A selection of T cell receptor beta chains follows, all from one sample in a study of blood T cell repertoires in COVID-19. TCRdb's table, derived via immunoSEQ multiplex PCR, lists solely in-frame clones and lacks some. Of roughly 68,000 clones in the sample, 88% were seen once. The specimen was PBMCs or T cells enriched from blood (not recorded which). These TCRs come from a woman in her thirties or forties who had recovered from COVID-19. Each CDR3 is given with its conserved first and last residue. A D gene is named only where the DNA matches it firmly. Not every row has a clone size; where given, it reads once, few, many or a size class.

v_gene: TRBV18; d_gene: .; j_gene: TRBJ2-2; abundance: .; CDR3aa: CASSPWAQGMNTGELFF; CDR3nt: TGTGCCAGCTCACCTTGGGCGCAGGGGATGAACACCGGGGAGCTGTTTTTT
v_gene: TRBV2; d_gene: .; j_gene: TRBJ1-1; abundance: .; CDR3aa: CASSVAVGTEAFF; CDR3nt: TGTGCCAGCAGTGTAGCCGTCGGCACTGAAGCTTTCTTT
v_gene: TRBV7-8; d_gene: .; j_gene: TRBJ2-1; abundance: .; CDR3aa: CASSLAYRSYNEQFF; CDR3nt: TGTGCCAGCAGCTTAGCGTACAGATCCTACAATGAGCAGTTCTTC
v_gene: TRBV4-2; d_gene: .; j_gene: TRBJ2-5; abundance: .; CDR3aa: CASSQSGTQYF; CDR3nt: TGTGCCAGCAGCCAGAGTGGGACCCAGTACTTC
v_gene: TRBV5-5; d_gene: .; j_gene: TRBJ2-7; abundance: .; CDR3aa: CASSLDRHEQYF; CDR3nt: TGTGCCAGCAGCCTGGACAGACACGAGCAGTACTTC
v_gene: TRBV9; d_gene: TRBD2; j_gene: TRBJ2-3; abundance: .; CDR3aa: CASSPRGSAGGLPDTQYF; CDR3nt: TGTGCCAGCAGCCCTCGGGGGTCAGCGGGGGGGCTGCCAGATACGCAGTATTTT
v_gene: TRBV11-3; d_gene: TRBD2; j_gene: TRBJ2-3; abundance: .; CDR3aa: CASSVGSGGFTDTQYF; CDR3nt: TGTGCCAGCAGTGTGGGTAGCGGGGGATTCACAGATACGCAGTATTTT
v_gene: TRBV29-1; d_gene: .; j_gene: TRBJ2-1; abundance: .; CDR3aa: CSAEQGGYNEQFF; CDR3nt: TGCAGCGCCGAACAGGGGGGGTACAATGAGCAGTTCTTC
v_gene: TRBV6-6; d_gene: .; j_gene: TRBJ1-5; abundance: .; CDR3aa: CASSYSGGIGNQPQHF; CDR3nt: TGTGCCAGCAGTTACTCGGGCGGGATTGGCAATCAGCCCCAGCATTTT
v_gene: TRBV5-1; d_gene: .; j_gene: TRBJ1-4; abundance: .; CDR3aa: CASSATANEKLFF; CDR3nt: TGCGCCAGCAGCGCGACAGCTAATGAAAAACTGTTTTTT
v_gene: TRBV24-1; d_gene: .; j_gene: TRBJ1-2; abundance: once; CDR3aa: CATSGGYGYTF; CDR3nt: TGTGCCACCAGCGGGGGCTATGGCTACACCTTC
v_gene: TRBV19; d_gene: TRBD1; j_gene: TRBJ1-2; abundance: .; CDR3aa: CASNPDRGYGYTF; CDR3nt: TGTGCCAGTAACCCGGACAGGGGCTATGGCTACACCTTC
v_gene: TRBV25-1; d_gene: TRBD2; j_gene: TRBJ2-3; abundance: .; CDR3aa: CASSSGLAGHTDTQYF; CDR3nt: TGTGCCAGCAGTTCCGGACTAGCGGGGCACACAGATACGCAGTATTTT
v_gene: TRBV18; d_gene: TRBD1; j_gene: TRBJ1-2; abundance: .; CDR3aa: CASSPPTRTGFDGYTF; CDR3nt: TGTGCCAGCTCACCACCCACTCGGACAGGGTTCGATGGCTACACCTTC
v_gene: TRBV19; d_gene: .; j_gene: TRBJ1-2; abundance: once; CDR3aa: CASRYRANYGYTF; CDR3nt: TGTGCCAGTCGTTACAGGGCTAACTATGGCTACACCTTC
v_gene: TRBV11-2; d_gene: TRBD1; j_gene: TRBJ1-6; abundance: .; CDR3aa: CASSLTAPGQGSSPLHF; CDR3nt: TGTGCCAGCAGCCTCACAGCGCCGGGACAGGGAAGTTCACCCCTCCACTTT
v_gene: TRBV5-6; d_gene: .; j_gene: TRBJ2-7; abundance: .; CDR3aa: CASSLVDSLEQYF; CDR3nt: TGTGCCAGCAGCTTGGTGGACAGCCTGGAGCAGTACTTC
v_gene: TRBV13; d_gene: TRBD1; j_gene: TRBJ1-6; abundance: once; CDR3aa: CASSSRQGQGSNSPLHF; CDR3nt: TGTGCCAGCAGCTCCCGCCAAGGACAGGGTTCTAATTCACCCCTCCACTTT
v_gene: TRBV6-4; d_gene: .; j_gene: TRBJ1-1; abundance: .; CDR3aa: CASSDSQGSEAFF; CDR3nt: TGTGCCAGCAGTGACTCCCAGGGTTCTGAAGCTTTCTTT
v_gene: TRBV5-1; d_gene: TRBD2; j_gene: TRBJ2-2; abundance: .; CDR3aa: CASSPWTSSLSRNTGELFF; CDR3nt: TGCGCCAGCAGCCCGTGGACTAGCTCGCTCTCACGGAACACCGGGGAGCTGTTTTTT
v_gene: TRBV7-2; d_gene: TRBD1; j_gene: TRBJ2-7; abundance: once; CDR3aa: CASSPGTGYSYEQYF; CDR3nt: TGTGCCAGCAGTCCCGGGACAGGGTACTCCTACGAGCAGTACTTC
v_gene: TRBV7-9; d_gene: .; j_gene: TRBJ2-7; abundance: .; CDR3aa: CASSFGSYEQYF; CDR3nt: TGTGCCAGCAGCTTCGGTAGTTACGAGCAGTACTTC
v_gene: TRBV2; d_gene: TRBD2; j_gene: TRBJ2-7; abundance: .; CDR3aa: CASSEQRGAYEQYF; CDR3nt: TGTGCCAGCAGTGAGCAGCGGGGGGCCTACGAGCAGTACTTC
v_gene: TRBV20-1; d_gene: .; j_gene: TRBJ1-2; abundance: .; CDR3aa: CSASGLRRTDYGYTF; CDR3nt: TGCAGTGCTAGTGGTTTGCGACGCACAGACTATGGCTACACCTTC
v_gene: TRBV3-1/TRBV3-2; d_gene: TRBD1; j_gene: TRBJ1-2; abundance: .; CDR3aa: CASSQPFVDRGPLDGYTF; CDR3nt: TGTGCCAGCAGCCAGCCATTCGTGGACAGGGGACCTCTTGATGGCTACACCTTC
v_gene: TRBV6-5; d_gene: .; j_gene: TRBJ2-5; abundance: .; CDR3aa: CASSYSGFRQGGTQYF; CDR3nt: TGTGCCAGCAGTTACTCAGGTTTTAGGCAGGGGGGGACCCAGTACTTC
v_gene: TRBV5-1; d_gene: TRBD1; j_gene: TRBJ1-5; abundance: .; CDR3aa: CASSLGNGTGYQPQHF; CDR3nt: TGCGCCAGCAGCTTGGGAAATGGGACAGGGTACCAGCCCCAGCATTTT
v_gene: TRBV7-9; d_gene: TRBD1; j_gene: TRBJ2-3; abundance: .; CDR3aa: CASSGPGQSVTDTQYF; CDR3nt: TGTGCCAGCAGCGGTCCGGGACAGTCTGTCACAGATACGCAGTATTTT
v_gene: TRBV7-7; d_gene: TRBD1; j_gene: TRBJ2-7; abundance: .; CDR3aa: CASSLADRGYEQYF; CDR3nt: TGTGCCAGCAGCTTAGCCGACAGGGGTTACGAGCAGTACTTC
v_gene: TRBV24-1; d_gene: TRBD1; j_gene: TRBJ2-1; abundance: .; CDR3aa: CATSEPTGTGGYNEQFF; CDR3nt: TGTGCCACCAGTGAGCCTACCGGGACAGGGGGCTACAATGAGCAGTTCTTC
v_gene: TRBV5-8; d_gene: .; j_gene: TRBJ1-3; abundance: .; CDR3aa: CASSPWGDTIYF; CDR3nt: TGTGCCAGCAGCCCTTGGGGAGACACCATATATTTT
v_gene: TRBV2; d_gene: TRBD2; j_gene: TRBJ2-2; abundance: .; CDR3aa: CASSERGLEAGELFF; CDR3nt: TGTGCCAGCAGTGAACGTGGACTAGAGGCCGGGGAGCTGTTTTTT
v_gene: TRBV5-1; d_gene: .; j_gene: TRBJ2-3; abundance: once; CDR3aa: CASSLVTPDTQYF; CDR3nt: TGCGCCAGCAGCTTGGTGACACCAGATACGCAGTATTTT
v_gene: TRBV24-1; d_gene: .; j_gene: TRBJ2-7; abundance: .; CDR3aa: CATSDLDRPYEQYF; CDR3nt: TGTGCCACCAGTGATTTGGACAGGCCCTACGAGCAGTACTTC
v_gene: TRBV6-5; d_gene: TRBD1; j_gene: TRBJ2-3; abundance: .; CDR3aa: CASRGTGSADTQYF; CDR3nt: TGTGCCAGCAGGGGGACAGGGAGCGCAGATACGCAGTATTTT
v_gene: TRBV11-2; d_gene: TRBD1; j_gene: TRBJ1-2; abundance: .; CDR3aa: CASSSLRDRGRDYGYTF; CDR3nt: TGTGCCAGCAGCTCCCTCCGGGACAGGGGGCGAGACTATGGCTACACCTTC
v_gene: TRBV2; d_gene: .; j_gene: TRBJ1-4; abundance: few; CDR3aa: CASLPLRNNEKLFF; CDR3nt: TGTGCCAGCTTACCTCTCAGGAATAATGAAAAACTGTTTTTT
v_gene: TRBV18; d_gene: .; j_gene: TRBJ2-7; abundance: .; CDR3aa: CASSPNPIYEQYF; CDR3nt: TGTGCCAGCTCACCGAACCCTATCTACGAGCAGTACTTC
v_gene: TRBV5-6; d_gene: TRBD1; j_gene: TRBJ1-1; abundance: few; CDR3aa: CASSPYRQGRNTEAFF; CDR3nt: TGTGCCAGCAGCCCTTACAGACAGGGGCGGAACACTGAAGCTTTCTTT
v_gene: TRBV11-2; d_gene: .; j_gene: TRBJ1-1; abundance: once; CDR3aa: CASSLAGRAGTEAFF; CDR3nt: TGTGCCAGCAGCTTAGCCGGCAGGGCGGGGACTGAAGCTTTCTTT
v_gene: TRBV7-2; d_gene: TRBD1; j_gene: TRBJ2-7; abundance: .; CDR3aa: CASSLFSLDRSYEQYF; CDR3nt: TGTGCCAGCAGCTTATTTTCCCTGGACAGGTCCTACGAGCAGTACTTC
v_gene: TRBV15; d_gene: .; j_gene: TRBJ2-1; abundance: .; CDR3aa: CATSDGRGIYNEQFF; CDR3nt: TGTGCCACCAGCGACGGCAGGGGAATCTACAATGAGCAGTTCTTC
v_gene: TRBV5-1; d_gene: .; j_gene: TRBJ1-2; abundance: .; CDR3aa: CASSEGGYGYTF; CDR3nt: TGCGCCAGCAGCGAGGGTGGGTATGGCTACACCTTC
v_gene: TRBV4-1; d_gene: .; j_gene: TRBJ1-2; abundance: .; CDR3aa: CASSPQPPGRLGYTF; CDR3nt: TGCGCCAGCAGCCCGCAGCCCCCGGGAAGATTAGGCTACACCTTC
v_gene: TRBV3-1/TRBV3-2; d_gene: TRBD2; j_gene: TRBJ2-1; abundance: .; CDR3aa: CASSRRGGHNEQFF; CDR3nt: TGTGCCAGCAGCCGTCGGGGGGGCCACAATGAGCAGTTCTTC
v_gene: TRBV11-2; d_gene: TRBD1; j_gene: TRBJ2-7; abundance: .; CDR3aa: CASSFLAGGSERAYEQYF; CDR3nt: TGTGCCAGCAGCTTTTTGGCAGGGGGCTCGGAAAGGGCCTACGAGCAGTACTTC
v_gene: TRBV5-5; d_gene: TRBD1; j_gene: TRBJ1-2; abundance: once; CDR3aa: CASSWDRGSGGYTF; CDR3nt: TGTGCCAGCAGCTGGGACAGGGGGTCGGGTGGCTACACCTTC
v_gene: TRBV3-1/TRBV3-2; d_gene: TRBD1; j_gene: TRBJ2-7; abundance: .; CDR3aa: CASSRDRQGVYEQYF; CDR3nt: TGTGCCAGCAGCCGGGACCGACAGGGAGTCTACGAGCAGTACTTC
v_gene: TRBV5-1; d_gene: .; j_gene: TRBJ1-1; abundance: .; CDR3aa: CASSLDSRGKNTEAFF; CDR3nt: TGCGCCAGCAGCTTGGATAGCAGGGGAAAGAACACTGAAGCTTTCTTT
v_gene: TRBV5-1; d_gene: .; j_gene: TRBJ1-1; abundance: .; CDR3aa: CASSLGGSTNTEAFF; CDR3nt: TGCGCCAGCAGCTTGGGGGGCAGCACAAACACTGAAGCTTTCTTT
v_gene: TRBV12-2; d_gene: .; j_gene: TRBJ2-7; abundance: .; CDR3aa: CASRLVRSGTGPPGQYF; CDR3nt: TGTGCAAGTCGCTTAGTCCGCTCCGGGACAGGGCCCCCGGGTCAGTACTTC